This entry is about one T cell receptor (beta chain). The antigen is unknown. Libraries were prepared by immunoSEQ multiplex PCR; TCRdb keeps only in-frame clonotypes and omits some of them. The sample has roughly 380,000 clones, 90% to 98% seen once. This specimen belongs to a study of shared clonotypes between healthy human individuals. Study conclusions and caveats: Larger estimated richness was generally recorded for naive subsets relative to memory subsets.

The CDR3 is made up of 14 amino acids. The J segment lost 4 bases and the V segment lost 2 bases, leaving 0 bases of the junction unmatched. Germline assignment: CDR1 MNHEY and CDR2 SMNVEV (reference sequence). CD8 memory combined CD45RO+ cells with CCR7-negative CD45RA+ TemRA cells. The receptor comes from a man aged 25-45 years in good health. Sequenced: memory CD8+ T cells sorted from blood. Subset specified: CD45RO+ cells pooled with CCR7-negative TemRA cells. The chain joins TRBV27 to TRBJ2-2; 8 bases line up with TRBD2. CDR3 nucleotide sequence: TGTGCCAGCAGTTTAGGACTAGCCACCGGGGAGCTGTTTTTT. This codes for CASSLGLATGELFF.